This T cell receptor beta chain was obtained from a study of blood T cell repertoires in COVID-19 (dated by TCRdb to the early 2020s). About the full investigation: Samples covering the acute and convalescent phases of COVID-19 were provided by collaborators in the United States, Italy and Spain. The samples were drawn from the first 160 participants of the ongoing ImmuneRACE study and from some 1,300 subjects provided by 6 global collaborators. The sample metadata nearly always contained a de-identified subject ID, COVID-19 status, age in years and sex. The dataset comprised deeply sampled blood TCRbeta repertoires from subjects exposed to, actively infected with, or recovered from COVID-19. Where HLA class I and class II types were available, the types were taken from metadata supplied by the sample provider, not from assay-based typing. The prospective study material was composed of cDNA or gDNA derived from T cells, B-cell-depleted T cells, or PBMCs. The repertoires were made available in a free public database intended to serve as a resource for research on the immune response to SARS-CoV-2.

Collaborating institutions collected whole blood in K2EDTA tubes following their own protocols. For TCRbeta analysis, collaborator samples were shipped as frozen whole blood, as isolated PBMCs, or as DNA extracted from either sample type. Based on the germline V gene (reference sequence), the CDR1 and CDR2 sequences are LNHDA and SQIVND. After removal of 3 bases from V and 9 bases from J, the junction retains 8 bases not matched to a gene. Counted from cysteine to phenylalanine, this CDR3 has 14 amino acids. Only the CDR3 region is kept as DNA, spanning 42 bases read in frame from base 1. General study outcomes and caveats: The amount of clinical and demographic metadata varied by source and participant and was provided uncurated.

A remark on this clone: Its specific antigen is unknown. Base quality data are lacking; no much larger clone is found one base away.

TCRbeta CDR3 regions were amplified from genomic DNA using the immunoSEQ Assay, a bias-controlled multiplex PCR. In the authors' own workflow: The number of nucleated cells in each sample was estimated by amplification of reference gene primers within the assay. To quantify the absolute abundance of each unique TCRbeta CDR3 rearrangement, sequence reads were collapsed and filtered. Productive Simpson clonality was computed per sample as the square root of Simpson's diversity index over productive rearrangements. TCRdb provides this immuneACCESS table in a form limited to in-frame rearrangements. Some clones are lacking; in checked studies, under half of them reflect an unresolved V gene, and why the rest are absent is not known. The V and J calls and the clone size are those of that table, but D and trimming were determined from the DNA. Across this sample there are about 140,000 clones, with about four fifths seen only once. The top ten constitute about 1.6% of the sample.

The sequence is built from TRBV19 and TRBJ2-1; TRBD2 lines up with 7 middle nucleotides. The clonotype was recovered from a human donor in a cohort sampled during active COVID-19. Sequencing was carried out using peripheral blood. The DNA reads as follows: TGTGCCAGTAGTATCTCAGGGTGGGGGGGTGAGCAGTTCTTC. Its amino acids are CASSISGWGGEQFF.